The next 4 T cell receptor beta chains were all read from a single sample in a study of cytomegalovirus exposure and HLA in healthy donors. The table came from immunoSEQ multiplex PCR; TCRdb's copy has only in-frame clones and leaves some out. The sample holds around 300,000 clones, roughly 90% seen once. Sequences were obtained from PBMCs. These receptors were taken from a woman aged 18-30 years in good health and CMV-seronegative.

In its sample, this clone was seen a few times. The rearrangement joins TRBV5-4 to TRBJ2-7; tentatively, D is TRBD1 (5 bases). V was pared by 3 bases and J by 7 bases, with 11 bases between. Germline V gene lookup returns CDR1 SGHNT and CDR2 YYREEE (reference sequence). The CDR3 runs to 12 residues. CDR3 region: CASSWGLEEQYF. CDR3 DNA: TGTGCCAGCAGCTGGGGCCTCGAGGAGCAGTACTTC.

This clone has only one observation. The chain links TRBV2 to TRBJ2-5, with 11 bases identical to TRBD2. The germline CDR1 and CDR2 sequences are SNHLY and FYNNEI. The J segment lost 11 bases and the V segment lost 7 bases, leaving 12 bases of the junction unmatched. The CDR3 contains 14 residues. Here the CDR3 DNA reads TGTGCCAGCATAATCGGACTAGCGGGCCAGGCACAGTACTTC. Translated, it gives CASIIGLAGQAQYF.

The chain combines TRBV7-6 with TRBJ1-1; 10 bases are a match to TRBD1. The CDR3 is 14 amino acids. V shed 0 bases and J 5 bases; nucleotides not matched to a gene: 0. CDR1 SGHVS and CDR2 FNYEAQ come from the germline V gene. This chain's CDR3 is CASSLAGQGTEAFF. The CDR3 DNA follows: TGTGCCAGCAGCTTAGCGGGACAGGGGACTGAAGCTTTCTTT.

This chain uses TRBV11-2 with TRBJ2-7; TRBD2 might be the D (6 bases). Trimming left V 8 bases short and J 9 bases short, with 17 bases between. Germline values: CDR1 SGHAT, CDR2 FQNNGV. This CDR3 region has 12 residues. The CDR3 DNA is TGTGCCAGCTCATATTGGGGGGTCGGGCAGTACTTC. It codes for CASSYWGVGQYF.